This T cell receptor beta chain was sequenced for a study of cytomegalovirus exposure and HLA in healthy donors. Findings and caveats of the study: A later analysis showed TCR association rates differing by HLA locus, peaking at DRB1 and lowest at HLA-C. Associated with cytomegalovirus, according to the listing, were 164 TCR beta chains. Available immune exposure information covered CMV serostatus only. A cluster of highly shared sequence variants was likely a sequencing artifact.

Amplification used 60 Vbeta primers and 13 Jbeta primers. Clones were sequenced by immunoSEQ multiplex PCR, and TCRdb holds only the in-frame ones, with some missing. The sample lists about 36,000 clones, roughly 69% occurring once. This clone was seen more than once but under ten times. The antigen remains undetermined. With 1 base clipped from V and 7 bases from J, the junction kept 5 bases outside the gene matches. Germline assignment: CDR1 SGHNT and CDR2 YENEEA. CDR3 size: 14 residues. This sequence joins TRBV11-3 and TRBJ2-3; 7 bases map to TRBD2. This sequence was found in a man aged 30 to 39 in good health and CMV-seronegative. The sample was PBMCs. DNA of the CDR3: TGTGCCAGCAGCTTAGGGCGGGAGACAAATACGCAGTATTTT. Translation: CASSLGRETNTQYF.